This T cell receptor beta chain was recorded in a study of radiotherapy plus CTLA-4 blockade in lung cancer. Profiling relied on immunoSEQ multiplex PCR, and the TCRdb table lists in-frame clones only, not all of them. This table has about 53,000 clones, 80% to 90% appearing once. This CDR3 is 14 amino acids long. The V gene's germline CDR1 is SGHAT and CDR2 FQDESV (reference sequence). Trimming took off 4 bases at V and 0 bases at J, with 10 bases between the two ends. This sequence originates from a human donor with non-small cell lung cancer whose response to radiotherapy plus ipilimumab could not be evaluated. Sequences were derived from peripheral blood, sampled from a patient treated with radiotherapy plus ipilimumab. V is TRBV11-1 and J is TRBJ2-7, with D possibly being TRBD1 (5 bases). The CDR3 nucleotides read TGTGCCAGCAGCTATGACAGTAGCTCCTACGAGCAGTACTTC. Protein: CASSYDSSSYEQYF.